Sequencing of this T cell receptor (beta chain) was carried out in a study of a mutant IDH1 vaccine in newly diagnosed glioma. For the study at large: Treated patients showed a male proportion of approximately 62%, a female proportion of around 40%, and a mean age of about 44 years. Earlier therapy was either radiotherapy, temozolomide, or both, and most got both.

A note on this clone: What it recognizes is unknown.

Time point specified: week 23, last vaccination. Doses of 300 ug of mutant IDH1 20-mer peptide were given with topical imiquimod. Study-level points and caveats: Seemingly, top peripheral T cell clonotype changes bore no relation to pseudoprogression. Researchers report vaccine-induced immune responses in roughly 93% of patients.

Data came from immunoSEQ multiplex PCR; TCRdb stores just in-frame clones and leaves some out. The top ten hold approximately 8.2% of the sample, which has around 56,000 clones, around 80% seen once. The receptor's source is a woman in her 40s with glioma. Some clones in this sample may be carry-over from other donors' samples. Specimen: PBMCs, collected from a glioma patient whose treatment included an IDH1 peptide vaccine.

This CDR3 reads CASSYWTGTDGNTIYF. The CDR3 nucleotides are TGTGCCAGCAGTTACTGGACAGGGACAGATGGAAACACCATATATTTT. The chain recombines TRBV6-6 with TRBJ1-3, with 8 bases fitting TRBD1. V was pared by 1 base and J by 3 bases, with 5 bases of the junction left unmatched. Germline V lookup: CDR1 MNHNY, CDR2 SVGAGI (reference sequence). The CDR3 has 16 residues.